This TCR beta chain appears in the sequencing data of a study of T cell clonality in common variable immunodeficiency. Study outcomes and limitations: Reportedly, TCR beta sequences from common variable immunodeficiency showed fewer deletions and N-nucleotide insertions.

By sample fraction, this clone is medium-sized. Antigen unknown. The read halts 3 residues ahead of the CDR3 end, with the missing end drawn from the germline J gene. Sequenced by immunoSEQ multiplex PCR; TCRdb stores in-frame clones only, minus some. This repertoire holds roughly 5,000 clones, and none appear only once. The CDR3 extends over 14 amino acids. The germline gives CDR1 DFQATT, CDR2 SNEGSKA (reference sequence). V shed 4 bases and J shed 0 bases, with 9 bases lying between them. The sample was peripheral blood mononuclear cells. This chain uses TRBV20-1 with TRBJ2-2; D ambiguous. This receptor was identified in a human donor with common variable immunodeficiency. The CDR3 reads CSANPHSNTGELFF. The covered CDR3 bases are TGCAGTGCTAACCCGCACTCGAACACCGGGGAG.